These 32 T cell receptor beta chains came from one sample sequenced in a study of blood T cell repertoires in COVID-19. The data were produced by immunoSEQ multiplex PCR, yet TCRdb's version contains in-frame clones alone and is incomplete. The table lists more than 65,000 clones, more than 75% of them singletons. Sample: peripheral blood. These receptors were collected from a woman of 80 years or more with active or convalescent COVID-19.

This clone was found many times. The genes are TRBV7-9 and TRBJ1-4, with 9 bases matching TRBD1. The CDR3 extends over 14 amino acids. CDR1 is SEHNR and CDR2 is FQNEAQ in the germline V gene (reference sequence). V gave up 6 bases and J gave up 5 bases; unmatched junction bases: 4. CDR3 residues: CASRRTGGNEKLFF. In nucleotides, the CDR3 is TGTGCCAGCAGGCGCACAGGGGGCAATGAAAAACTGTTTTTT.

A single count supports this clone. The genes are TRBV24-1 and TRBJ1-5, with a tentative D call TRBD1 (5 bases). V was cut by 5 bases and J by 2 bases, with 9 bases left in between. Germline loops: CDR1 KGHDR, CDR2 SFDVKD. The CDR3 covers 14 residues. The CDR3 DNA sequence: TGTGCCACCAGTGGCCAAGGGGGCAATCAGCCCCAGCATTTT. This gives the protein CATSGQGGNQPQHF.

This clone was detected only a few times. The rearrangement uses TRBV4-3 and TRBJ1-2; no clear D. CDR1 is LGHNA, CDR2 YSLEER, per germline. The CDR3 runs to 17 residues. Trimming cost V 1 base and J 7 bases, with 22 bases left between them. The CDR3 is CASSQAESVIQRGGYTF. DNA for the CDR3: TGCGCCAGCAGCCAAGCAGAGTCTGTAATCCAACGCGGTGGCTACACCTTC.

The V gene is TRBV15, the J gene TRBJ2-5; D is uncertain. The CDR3 contains 15 residues. Germline V gene data show CDR1 as LNHNV and CDR2 as YYDKDF (reference sequence). The V gene lost 7 bases and the J gene lost 4 bases, with 19 bases spanning the gap. The CDR3 loop is CATKPTRGGRETQYF. The CDR3 nucleotides read TGTGCCACCAAACCCACGAGAGGTGGCAGAGAGACCCAGTACTTC.

This chain uses TRBV19 with TRBJ2-1, with 9 bases matching TRBD1. This CDR3 is built from 12 residues. Germline trimming cut 10 bases from V and 12 bases from J; bases unmatched to any gene: 10. Germline V gene sequence: CDR1 LNHDA, CDR2 SQIVND (reference sequence). The CDR3 reads CATITGGGWQFF. In nucleotides, the CDR3 is TGTGCCACCATAACAGGGGGCGGATGGCAGTTCTTC.

This chain uses TRBV5-4 with TRBJ2-5; D is perhaps TRBD2 (6 bases). The CDR3 extends over 14 amino acids. In germline, CDR1 is SGHNT, CDR2 YYREEE (reference sequence). V shed 4 bases and J shed 5 bases, with 15 bases lying between them. The CDR3 bases are TGTGCCAGCAGCCCGTCCGGGGGTGCGGAGACCCAGTACTTC. Translation: CASSPSGGAETQYF.

This rearrangement joins TRBV29-1 to TRBJ1-1, with 9 bases aligning to TRBD1. From germline, CDR1 is SQVTM and CDR2 ANQGSEA. V shed 7 bases and J 4 bases; nucleotides not matched to a gene: 7. CDR3 size: 13 residues. The CDR3 sequence is CSAGQGLGTEAFF. The CDR3 DNA is TGCAGCGCCGGACAGGGGTTGGGCACTGAAGCTTTCTTT. Full variable domain (missing parts from reference TRBV29-1 and TRBJ1-1): SAVISQKPSRDICQRGTSLTIQCQVDSQVTMMFWYRQQPGQSLTLIATANQGSEATYESGFVIDKFPISRPNLTFSTLTVSNMSPEDSSIYLCSAGQGLGTEAFFGQGTRLTVV.

The chain has TRBV5-1 and TRBJ1-2; D might be TRBD1 (5 bases). The CDR3 has 12 residues. V lost 3 bases and J lost 3, with 6 bases in between. Per germline, CDR1 SGHRS and CDR2 YFSETQ. CDR3 residues: CASSSTDYGYTF. CDR3 DNA sequence: TGCGCCAGCAGCTCGACAGACTATGGCTACACCTTC.

This sequence joins TRBV11-2 and TRBJ1-1, with D perhaps TRBD1 (5 bases). The CDR3 sequence is 15 residues long. V shed 2 bases and J shed 1 base, with 11 bases lying between them. CDR1 and CDR2 (germline): SGHAT, FQNNGV. For the CDR3, the DNA is TGTGCCAGCAGCTTATACAAAGGGGAGAACACTGAAGCTTTCTTT. The encoded protein is CASSLYKGENTEAFF.

The chain joins TRBV7-2 to TRBJ1-5; D might be TRBD1 (5 bases). Looked up from germline, CDR1 is SGHTA and CDR2 is FQGNSA. The CDR3 length is 15 residues. The V gene lost 5 bases and the J gene lost 0 bases, with 11 bases spanning the gap. CDR3 residues: CASSRNRFSNQPQHF. CDR3 sequence (DNA): TGTGCCAGCAGCAGAAACAGGTTTAGCAATCAGCCCCAGCATTTT.

The chain links TRBV6-2 or TRBV6-3 to TRBJ2-1; D gene unclear. This CDR3 comprises 13 residues. Germline CDR1 is MNHEY and CDR2 is SVGEGT. Trimming pared 5 bases from V and 8 bases from J, leaving 13 bases between. The chain's CDR3 is CASSLFGEDEQFF. The CDR3 coding sequence is TGTGCCAGCAGTCTCTTCGGAGAAGATGAGCAGTTCTTC.

This chain connects TRBV6-5 to TRBJ1-4, with D tentatively TRBD1 (6 bases). From germline, CDR1 is MNHEY and CDR2 SVGAGI. There are 14 residues in the CDR3. Trimming removed 6 bases at V and 8 bases at J, with 16 bases between. CDR3 in amino acids: CASRHGDMREKLFF. The CDR3 nucleotides read TGTGCCAGCAGGCACGGGGACATGAGGGAAAAACTGTTTTTT.

The V gene is TRBV7-9, the J gene TRBJ1-6; possible D gene TRBD1, 5 bases. The germline CDR1 and CDR2 sequences are SEHNR and FQNEAQ (reference sequence). V lost 0 bases and J lost 6, with 12 bases in between. CDR3 length: 16 residues. CDR3 region: CASSLAPGGSNSPLHF. In nucleotides, the CDR3 is TGTGCCAGCAGCTTAGCCCCCGGGGGAAGTAATTCACCCCTCCACTTT.

The gene calls are TRBV5-4 and TRBJ1-2; maybe TRBD1 (6 bases). CDR3 size: 14 residues. V gave up 4 bases and J gave up 2 bases, with 12 bases separating them. Looked up from germline, CDR1 is SGHNT and CDR2 is YYREEE (reference sequence). Here the CDR3 reads CASSLRTVNYGYTF. The DNA for the CDR3 is TGTGCCAGCAGCCTCAGGACAGTCAACTATGGCTACACCTTC.

J is TRBJ1-2 and V is TRBV18, with TRBD1 identical over 8 bases. The CDR3 is made up of 14 amino acids. Per the germline V gene, CDR1 is KGHSH and CDR2 is LQKENI. Losses at the gene ends were 5 bases for V and 3 bases for J; bases not matched to a gene: 5. CDR3: CASSSDRVDYGYTF. The CDR3 DNA sequence: TGTGCCAGCTCATCGGACAGGGTTGACTATGGCTACACCTTC.

This chain joins TRBV13 and TRBJ2-2; 11 bases fit TRBD1. Trimming took 5 bases from V and 5 from J; bases not matched to a gene: 7. Germline loops: CDR1 PRHDT, CDR2 FYEKMQ (reference sequence). This CDR3 is built from 16 residues. CDR3 nucleotide sequence: TGTGCCAGCAGCGCTCCGGGACAGGGGGGGACCGGGGAGCTGTTTTTT. Translated, it gives CASSAPGQGGTGELFF.

This sequence joins TRBV28 and TRBJ2-4; no clear D gene. V was cut by 3 bases and J by 1 base, with 7 bases left in between. CDR1 and CDR2 (germline): MDHEN, SYDVKM. The CDR3 is 14 amino acids. The CDR3 DNA follows: TGTGCCAGCAGTTTCGTGGAGGCCAAAAACATTCAGTACTTC. Its protein is CASSFVEAKNIQYF.

The rearrangement uses TRBV10-3 and TRBJ2-2; 7 nucleotides agree with TRBD2. The germline CDR1 and CDR2 sequences are ENHRY and SYGVKD. The V and J ends lost 9 bases and 4 bases, in that order; junction bases with no gene match: 5. The CDR3 loop spans 13 amino acids. The CDR3 protein is CAMGSGGTGELFF. Here the CDR3 DNA reads TGTGCCATGGGATCGGGGGGCACCGGGGAGCTGTTTTTT.

This clone appeared a single time. The V and J genes are TRBV28 and TRBJ1-2, with 10 bases fitting TRBD1. The CDR3 totals 19 residues. CDR1 is MDHEN and CDR2 is SYDVKM in the germline V gene. The J segment lost 3 bases and the V segment lost 5 bases, leaving 18 bases of the junction unmatched. The CDR3: CASSGFRDRGSLSDYGYTF. The CDR3 DNA is TGTGCCAGCAGTGGATTCCGGGACAGGGGATCCCTGTCTGACTATGGCTACACCTTC.

The chain employs TRBV6-5 and TRBJ2-5, with D maybe TRBD1 (6 bases). CDR3 length: 15 amino acids. The germline V and J ends were trimmed by 2 bases and 2 bases, with 12 bases remaining between them. CDR1 MNHEY and CDR2 SVGAGI come from the germline V gene. The CDR3 region is CASSYGRGTQETQYF. CDR3 nucleotide sequence: TGTGCCAGCAGTTACGGTAGGGGGACGCAAGAGACCCAGTACTTC.

The chain employs TRBV5-6 and TRBJ1-4; perhaps TRBD1 as D (5 bases). Trimming pared 4 bases from V and 8 bases from J, leaving 21 bases between. Looked up from germline, CDR1 is SGHDT and CDR2 is YYEEEE. This CDR3 has 16 amino acids. This CDR3 is CASSIGFQGRGEKLFF. The CDR3 coding sequence is TGTGCCAGCAGCATCGGATTTCAGGGCCGCGGCGAAAAACTGTTTTTT.

The chain employs TRBV2 and TRBJ2-1; 9 bases map to TRBD2. Trimming took 6 bases from V and 2 from J; bases not matched to a gene: 2. Germline CDR1 is SNHLY and CDR2 is FYNNEI. The CDR3 is 14 amino acids. CDR3 sequence reads: CASRAGGAYNEQFF. The CDR3 nucleotides are TGTGCCAGCAGGGCGGGGGGGGCCTACAATGAGCAGTTCTTC.

CDR3 bases: TGTGCCAGCAGTTCCGGGCTAGCGGGGGGCCAAGAGACCCAGTACTTC. This codes for CASSSGLAGGQETQYF. The chain couples TRBV27 to TRBJ2-5; 11 positions agree with TRBD2. V was pared by 4 bases and J by 1 base, with 5 bases of the junction left unmatched. The germline V gene has CDR1 MNHEY and CDR2 SMNVEV (reference sequence). The CDR3 is made up of 16 amino acids.

CDR3 protein: CASSLANIGGAYEQYF. Here the CDR3 DNA reads TGTGCCAGCAGCTTAGCGAATATAGGGGGCGCCTACGAGCAGTACTTC. This rearrangement joins TRBV7-2 to TRBJ2-7, with 7 bases identical to TRBD1. In germline, CDR1 is SGHTA, CDR2 FQGNSA. V was clipped by 0 bases and J by 2 bases; unmatched bases: 7. The CDR3 contains 16 residues.

This clone was counted only a few times. This chain connects TRBV30 to TRBJ2-4, with TRBD1 identical over 11 bases. This CDR3 comprises 16 residues. Germline V lookup: CDR1 GTSNPN, CDR2 SVGIG (reference sequence). The trim removed 2 bases at V and 7 bases at J, leaving 10 bases unmatched. The CDR3, as DNA: TGTGCCTGGAGTACCCGTTCCGGGACAGGGGGGAACATTCAGTACTTC. Its protein is CAWSTRSGTGGNIQYF.

The chain combines TRBV14 with TRBJ2-7; TRBD1 aligns across 10 bases. Unmatched junction bases numbered 13, after V lost 5 bases and J lost 0 bases. CDR3 size: 18 residues. Germline-derived CDR1 and CDR2 are SGHDN and FVKESK. CDR3 sequence: CASSNGTGVRPPSYEQYF. The CDR3 DNA is TGTGCCAGCAGCAACGGGACAGGGGTTCGCCCCCCCTCCTACGAGCAGTACTTC.

The chain recombines TRBV19 with TRBJ1-5; TRBD1 matches 10 bases. Germline values: CDR1 LNHDA, CDR2 SQIVND (reference sequence). The ends lost 7 bases at V and 0 bases at J; junction bases unmatched: 3. The CDR3 consists of 15 residues. CDR3 amino acids: CASMRDRGSNQPQHF. CDR3 sequence (DNA): TGTGCCAGTATGAGGGACAGGGGTAGCAATCAGCCCCAGCATTTT.

The chain joins TRBV5-6 to TRBJ2-1; D possibly corresponds to TRBD2 (5 bases). Germline lookup yields CDR1 SGHDT and CDR2 YYEEEE. The CDR3 runs 15 residues. V lost 2 bases to trimming and J lost 3 bases, with 12 bases between them. As DNA, the CDR3 is TGTGCCAGCAGCTTAGGGCTAGCAAACTACAATGAGCAGTTCTTC. It encodes CASSLGLANYNEQFF.

This chain uses TRBV11-2 with TRBJ2-2; 7 positions agree with TRBD2. CDR3 length equals 15 residues. Losses at the gene ends were 1 base for V and 7 bases for J; bases not matched to a gene: 6. The germline gives CDR1 SGHAT, CDR2 FQNNGV. The CDR3 sequence: CASSLGLAGGGELFF. Here the CDR3 DNA reads TGTGCCAGCAGCTTAGGACTAGCTGGGGGCGGGGAGCTGTTTTTT.

The rearrangement joins TRBV19 to TRBJ1-2, with TRBD1 matching 11 bases. J was trimmed by 8 bases and V by 3 bases; bases with no gene match: 8. The CDR3 has 15 amino acids. Germline CDR1 and CDR2: LNHDA and SQIVND (reference sequence). The CDR3 region is CASSIPGQGARGYTF. In DNA form, the CDR3 reads TGTGCCAGTAGTATCCCCGGACAGGGGGCGAGGGGCTACACCTTC. The complete variable domain, with remaining parts taken from reference TRBV19 and TRBJ1-2, reads DGGITQSPKYLFRKEGQNVTLSCEQNLNHDAMYWYRQDPGQGLRLIYYSQIVNDFQKGDIAEGYSVSREKKESFPLTVTSAQKNPTAFYLCASSIPGQGARGYTFGSGTRLTVV.

The chain employs TRBV7-9 and TRBJ2-7; 7 bases align to TRBD1. CDR3 length: 14 residues. The V segment lost 5 bases and the J segment 5 bases; nucleotides outside the gene matches: 9. In germline, CDR1 is SEHNR, CDR2 FQNEAQ (reference sequence). The chain's CDR3 is CASSPETGFDEQYF. The CDR3 DNA reads as TGTGCCAGCAGCCCAGAGACAGGGTTTGACGAGCAGTACTTC.

This chain uses TRBV11-2 with TRBJ1-1; 8 bases fit TRBD1. This CDR3 is built from 15 residues. V shed 5 bases and J 7 bases; nucleotides not matched to a gene: 12. Germline values: CDR1 SGHAT, CDR2 FQNNGV. CDR3 amino acids: CASSPQDRGMSEAFF. In DNA form, the CDR3 reads TGTGCCAGCAGCCCACAAGACAGGGGTATGAGTGAAGCTTTCTTT.